Presented here are 31 T cell receptor beta chains from one specimen sequenced in a study of high-grade serous ovarian cancer treatment subgroups. Clones were sequenced by immunoSEQ multiplex PCR, and TCRdb holds only the in-frame ones, with some missing. This sample has around 15,000 clones; 73% occur once, and the top ten carry 4.5% to 5%. The tumor samples were collected prior to definitive surgery or chemotherapy. Source material: tumor tissue. These receptors all stem from a human donor with high-grade serous ovarian cancer.

The sample holds a few counts of this clone. The V call is TRBV27, the J call TRBJ1-6; D possibly corresponds to TRBD1 (5 bases). Germline loops: CDR1 MNHEY, CDR2 SMNVEV (reference sequence). Trimming stripped 3 bases from V and 10 bases from J, with 13 bases between. The CDR3 has 14 residues. The CDR3 here is CASSFLQGISPLHF. CDR3 DNA sequence: TGTGCCAGCAGTTTTTTGCAGGGTATCTCACCCCTCCACTTT.

This clone was recorded a few times. J is TRBJ2-7 and V is TRBV7-9; D is possibly TRBD1 or TRBD2 (5 bases each). This CDR3 region has 13 residues. Germline V gene data show CDR1 as SEHNR and CDR2 as FQNEAQ (reference sequence). The ends were cut back, 11 bases at V and 0 bases at J, with 14 bases in the middle. In nucleotides, the CDR3 is TGTGCCGGGAGAGGGGCTAGCTCCTACGAGCAGTACTTC. Translating gives CAGRGASSYEQYF.

The chain has TRBV27 and TRBJ2-7, with 8 bases fitting TRBD1. The germline V gene encodes CDR1 MNHEY and CDR2 SMNVEV (reference sequence). The CDR3 spans 17 residues. V was pared by 6 bases and J by 0 bases, with 13 bases of the junction left unmatched. CDR3 residues: CASRRGTGEFTSYEQYF. Here the CDR3 DNA reads TGTGCCAGCAGACGCGGGACAGGCGAGTTCACCTCCTACGAGCAGTACTTC.

For this clone: This CDR3 fails to terminate in the conserved phenylalanine or tryptophan, so it likely reflects a read error. The rearrangement joins TRBV6-5 to TRBJ2-7, with a weak D call TRBD2 (5 bases). Trimming stripped 0 bases from V and 6 bases from J, with 15 bases between. Germline V gene sequence: CDR1 MNHEY, CDR2 SVGAGI. This CDR3 has 15 amino acids. DNA for the CDR3: TGTGCCAGCAGTTACTCAGGGTTCGGGGATCTCGAGCAGTACTCC. This translates into CASSYSGFGDLEQYS.

The chain uses TRBV11-2 and TRBJ2-1, with 15 positions matching TRBD2. The junction had 9 bases not matched to a gene; V was cut back by 4 bases and J by 14 bases. This CDR3 is 15 amino acids long. Germline V gene lookup returns CDR1 SGHAT and CDR2 FQNNGV. Written as DNA, the CDR3 is TGTGCCAGCAGCTCCCCGGGACTAGCGGGAGGACGCGAGTTCTTC. This codes for CASSSPGLAGGREFF. Based on the CDR3 plus reference TRBV11-2 and TRBJ2-1, the full variable domain is EAGVAQSPRYKIIEKRQSVAFWCNPISGHATLYWYQQILGQGPKLLIQFQNNGVVDDSQLPKDRFSAERLKGVDSTLKIQPAKLEDSAVYLCASSSPGLAGGREFFGPGTRLTVL.

This chain links TRBV2 with TRBJ2-7, with D possibly TRBD1 on 5 matching bases. Germline-derived CDR1 and CDR2 are SNHLY and FYNNEI. There are 13 residues in the CDR3. Trimming cost V 6 bases and J 3 bases, with 12 bases left between them. The CDR3 nucleotides are TGTGCCAGCAGGGGAACAGGTTACTACGAGCAGTACTTC. It translates to CASRGTGYYEQYF. The full variable domain, in which reference TRBV2 and TRBJ2-7 provide the parts outside the CDR3, is EPEVTQTPSHQVTQMGQEVILRCVPISNHLYFYWYRQILGQKVEFLVSFYNNEISEKSEIFDDQFSVERPDGSNFTLKIRSTKLEDSAMYFCASRGTGYYEQYFGPGTRLTVT.

J is TRBJ2-3 and V is TRBV25-1; unclear D gene. The CDR3 length is 12 residues. In germline, CDR1 is MGHDK, CDR2 SYGVNS. With 5 bases removed from V and 7 bases from J, the gap between germline ends came to 10 bases. CDR3 in amino acids: CASSHRDHTQYF. CDR3 sequence (DNA): TGTGCCAGCAGTCACAGAGACCATACGCAGTATTTT.

J is TRBJ2-1 and V is TRBV9; possibly TRBD2 for D (6 bases). With 5 bases removed from V and 7 bases from J, the gap between germline ends came to 19 bases. The CDR3 covers 15 residues. Germline V gene data show CDR1 as SGDLS and CDR2 as YYNGEE. CDR3 residues: CASSGDWRGGNEQFF. CDR3 in DNA: TGTGCCAGCAGTGGTGATTGGCGGGGTGGGAATGAGCAGTTCTTC.

Only a few counts were recorded for this clone. The chain recombines TRBV28 with TRBJ1-6; 8 nucleotides agree with TRBD1. This CDR3 contains 13 residues. V shed 6 bases and J 9 bases; nucleotides not matched to a gene: 4. Germline V gene sequence: CDR1 MDHEN, CDR2 SYDVKM. The CDR3 spells CASSSDRGSPLHF. The CDR3 DNA sequence: TGTGCCAGCAGCTCAGACAGGGGTTCACCCCTCCACTTT. The full variable domain, completed using reference TRBV28 and TRBJ1-6, is DVKVTQSSRYLVKRTGEKVFLECVQDMDHENMFWYRQDPGLGLRLIYFSYDVKMKEKGDIPEGYSVSREKKERFSLILESASTNQTSMYLCASSSDRGSPLHFGNGTRLTVT.

The genes are TRBV15 and TRBJ2-7; 7 bases line up with TRBD2. CDR1 is LNHNV and CDR2 is YYDKDF in the germline V gene (reference sequence). V shed 9 bases and J 7 bases; nucleotides not matched to a gene: 15. The CDR3 spans 14 residues. CDR3 nucleotides: TGTGCCACTTCCCGACTAGCTTCGAAAAAGGAGCAGTACTTC. It yields the protein CATSRLASKKEQYF.

This chain links TRBV6-5 with TRBJ1-2, with 8 bases aligning to TRBD1. Germline values: CDR1 MNHEY, CDR2 SVGAGI. The CDR3 has 14 residues. Trimming removed 5 bases from V and 8 bases from J; junction bases left unmatched: 10. The CDR3 region has the DNA TGTGCCAGCAGTCTACGGGCGACAGGGGTAGGCTACACCTTC. Its protein product is CASSLRATGVGYTF.

This clone appeared a few times. This rearrangement joins TRBV4-3 to TRBJ2-3, with D perhaps matching TRBD1 or TRBD2 (5 bases each). With 1 base removed from V and 3 bases from J, the gap between germline ends came to 17 bases. The CDR3 consists of 17 residues. Germline V gene lookup returns CDR1 LGHNA and CDR2 YSLEER. CDR3: CASSQVLAGSLTDTQYF. CDR3 bases: TGCGCCAGCAGCCAAGTTCTGGCAGGGAGCTTAACAGATACGCAGTATTTT.

This chain uses TRBV7-6 with TRBJ2-5; tentatively, D is TRBD1 or TRBD2 (5 bases each). Germline V gene sequence: CDR1 SGHVS, CDR2 FNYEAQ. This CDR3 region has 14 residues. V lost 5 bases, J lost 7 bases, and 17 bases lay in between. CDR3 bases: TGTGCCAGCAGCCCCTCACTAGACAGCGGGACCCAGTACTTC. The encoded protein is CASSPSLDSGTQYF.

This chain links TRBV14 with TRBJ1-4; a possible D gene is TRBD1 (5 bases). Germline lookup yields CDR1 SGHDN and CDR2 FVKESK. V gave up 4 bases and J gave up 6 bases, with 9 bases separating them. CDR3 length equals 13 residues. The CDR3 DNA reads TGTGCCAGCAGCCGGGGCGGGGATGAAAAACTGTTTTTT. Translation: CASSRGGDEKLFF.

J is TRBJ2-5 and V is TRBV7-2; 7 bases are shared with TRBD2. The tail of the sequence fits TRBJ2-7 better, so the J call may be wrong. The CDR3 length is 15 residues. Germline V CDR1 and CDR2: SGHTA, FQGNSA. The CDR3 nucleotides are TGTGCCAGCAGCTTAGAGGCGGGGGTCTCCTACGAGCAGTACTTC. Protein product: CASSLEAGVSYEQYF.

The J gene is TRBJ1-6, the V gene TRBV7-9, with 9 bases matching TRBD1. The CDR3 has 15 amino acids. V dropped 4 bases and J dropped 10; count of bases not matched to a gene: 8. Germline CDR1 SEHNR, CDR2 FQNEAQ (reference sequence). The CDR3 coding sequence is TGTGCCAGCAGCTCCTCCCGGACAGGGGACTCACCCCTCCACTTT. Residues: CASSSSRTGDSPLHF.

The chain employs TRBV19 and TRBJ1-1; a weak D match, TRBD1 (6 bases). Trimming took 3 bases from V and 5 from J, leaving 13 bases between them. The CDR3 sequence is 14 residues long. Germline values: CDR1 LNHDA, CDR2 SQIVND (reference sequence). The CDR3: CASSIITGLTEAFF. For the CDR3, the DNA is TGTGCCAGTAGTATCATCACAGGGCTGACTGAAGCTTTCTTT.

This rearrangement joins TRBV7-2 to TRBJ2-5; D is unresolved. CDR3 size: 14 residues. Per germline, CDR1 SGHTA and CDR2 FQGNSA. V was shortened by 1 base and J by 2 bases, with 8 bases between the two germline ends. The chain's CDR3 is CASSLVWPQETQYF. The CDR3 DNA sequence: TGTGCCAGCAGCTTAGTCTGGCCGCAAGAGACCCAGTACTTC.

This clone ranks as medium-sized. Other DNA sequences of this sample code for an identical CDR3. The chain links TRBV5-1 to TRBJ1-1, with 7 bases aligning to TRBD1. The CDR3 length is 14 residues. V dropped 5 bases and J dropped 3; count of bases not matched to a gene: 7. Germline V lookup: CDR1 SGHRS, CDR2 YFSETQ. The CDR3 region has the DNA TGCGCCAGCAGTTCAGGGGGAGGTTACACTGAAGCTTTCTTT. Translating gives CASSSGGGYTEAFF.

The chain links TRBV2 to TRBJ1-5, with D perhaps TRBD1 (5 bases). CDR3 size: 15 residues. Germline loops: CDR1 SNHLY, CDR2 FYNNEI. The V end lost 5 bases, the J end lost 0 bases, and 11 bases lay between the germline ends. DNA for the CDR3: TGTGCCAGCAGTCTCGACAGACATAGCAATCAGCCCCAGCATTTT. It yields the protein CASSLDRHSNQPQHF.

This chain connects TRBV5-1 to TRBJ2-6; D is unclear. Germline loops: CDR1 SGHRS, CDR2 YFSETQ. The CDR3 consists of 20 residues. The V end was cut by 0 bases, the J end by 1 base, with 20 bases between. The CDR3 DNA is TGCGCCAGCAGCTTGGTCTCCGACTTGCTCCGTCTTTCTGGGGCCAACGTCCTGACTTTC. This translates into CASSLVSDLLRLSGANVLTF.

This clone occurred once. The V and J genes are TRBV7-6 and TRBJ1-4, with a tentative D call TRBD1 (5 bases). Trimming cost V 2 bases and J 4 bases, with 26 bases left between them. The germline V gene has CDR1 SGHVS and CDR2 FNYEAQ. This CDR3 spans 20 amino acids. CDR3 region: CASSLRPLGDVLRRNEKLFF. CDR3 DNA sequence: TGTGCCAGCAGCTTAAGACCCCTGGGGGACGTCCTGAGACGTAATGAAAAACTGTTTTTT.

A few counts support this clone. This sequence joins TRBV5-1 and TRBJ1-3; D gene ambiguous. Germline V gene data show CDR1 as SGHRS and CDR2 as YFSETQ. This CDR3 has 15 amino acids. V lost 0 bases to trimming and J lost 8 bases, with 15 bases between them. The CDR3: CASSLGKSVADTIYF. In DNA, the CDR3 is TGCGCCAGCAGCTTGGGTAAAAGCGTCGCAGACACCATATATTTT.

This chain joins TRBV6-5 and TRBJ1-2, with D possibly being TRBD1 (5 bases). The V end lost 4 bases, the J end lost 2 bases, and 14 bases lay between the germline ends. The CDR3 totals 15 residues. Per the germline V gene, CDR1 is MNHEY and CDR2 is SVGAGI. The CDR3 nucleotides are TGTGCCAGCAGTTCTCCCCGGCGGGGGAACTATGGCTACACCTTC. It encodes CASSSPRRGNYGYTF.

V usage is TRBV4-2 and J usage is TRBJ2-7; 8 bases agree with TRBD1. This CDR3 has 13 amino acids. V lost 5 bases, J lost 5 bases, and 5 bases stayed unmatched. The V gene's germline CDR1 is LGHNA and CDR2 YNFKEQ. CDR3 coding DNA: TGTGCCAGCAGCTTGGACAGGGTAGACGAGCAGTACTTC. It encodes CASSLDRVDEQYF.

This chain uses TRBV15 with TRBJ1-1; D is possibly TRBD1 (5 bases). Germline V gene lookup returns CDR1 LNHNV and CDR2 YYDKDF (reference sequence). This CDR3 has 12 residues. V lost 6 bases and J lost 10, with 15 bases in between. In DNA form, the CDR3 reads TGTGCCACCAGGACGGGCAGGGCGAGAGCTTTCTTT. Protein product: CATRTGRARAFF.

The chain uses TRBV10-3 and TRBJ1-3; 10 positions agree with TRBD1. The CDR3 is made up of 16 amino acids. The germline gives CDR1 ENHRY, CDR2 SYGVKD. Trimming at V came to 3 bases and at J to 4 bases, leaving 6 bases not matched to a gene. The CDR3 loop is CAISDPGQGTGNTIYF. The CDR3 nucleotides read TGTGCCATCAGTGACCCGGGACAGGGGACGGGAAACACCATATATTTT.

The chain couples TRBV13 to TRBJ1-3, with D unclear. The germline CDR1 and CDR2 sequences are PRHDT and FYEKMQ (reference sequence). V gave up 0 bases and J gave up 4 bases, with 4 bases separating them. The length of the CDR3 is 13 residues. The CDR3 loop is CASSLGGGNTIYF. CDR3 bases: TGTGCCAGCAGCTTAGGGGGCGGAAACACCATATATTTT.

This clone has only one observation. V is TRBV4-3 and J is TRBJ1-5; no clear D. This CDR3 has 15 residues. The germline gives CDR1 LGHNA, CDR2 YSLEER. V was shortened by 4 bases and J by 2 bases, with 12 bases between the two germline ends. The CDR3 spells CASSPREGGNQPQHF. In DNA form, the CDR3 reads TGCGCCAGCAGCCCGCGCGAGGGCGGCAATCAGCCCCAGCATTTT.

The V call is TRBV4-3, the J call TRBJ2-1; 9 positions match TRBD1. Germline V gives CDR1 LGHNA, CDR2 YSLEER. The CDR3 runs to 14 residues. V trimming: 5 bases; J trimming: 6 bases; junction bases outside the gene matches: 5. CDR3: CASSDGTGSNEQFF. The CDR3 DNA reads TGCGCCAGCAGCGATGGGACAGGGAGCAATGAGCAGTTCTTC.

The V call is TRBV11-1, the J call TRBJ1-6, with 8 bases identical to TRBD1. CDR3 length: 15 residues. Germline V lookup: CDR1 SGHAT, CDR2 FQDESV (reference sequence). Losses at the gene ends were 5 bases for V and 7 bases for J; bases not matched to a gene: 7. DNA of the CDR3: TGTGCCAGCAGCACCGGACAGGGCCTAAATTCACCCCTCCACTTT. Its translation is CASSTGQGLNSPLHF.